These 19 T cell receptor beta chains were sequenced from one sample in a study of tumor-infiltrating lymphocytes in glioblastoma multiforme. Multiple V-beta primers and a C-beta primer amplified TCRB from RNA. A single record per CDR3 protein comes from TCRdb applying MiXCR to the multiplex PCR reads. The sample includes around 8,600 distinct CDR3 sequences, around three quarters of them seen just once. Sample: brain tumor tissue. The receptors were gathered from a male donor with glioblastoma.

This sequence joins TRBV11-2 and TRBJ2-2; TRBD2 is a possible D gene (6 bases). Between the trimmed V and J ends, which lost 7 bases and 2 bases, there was a span of 29 bases. CDR3 length: 20 amino acids. CDR1 SGHAT and CDR2 FQNNGV come from the germline V gene. The CDR3 nucleotides are TGTGCCAGCACCCCCTCATTCGTCCAAGGTCTAGCGTTAAACACCGGGGAGCTGTTTTTT. Protein product: CASTPSFVQGLALNTGELFF.

This chain links TRBV29-1 with TRBJ2-3, with a weak D call TRBD2 (6 bases). CDR3 length equals 15 residues. With 7 bases removed from V and 0 bases from J, the gap between germline ends came to 17 bases. Germline assignment: CDR1 SQVTM and CDR2 ANQGSEA. The CDR3 sequence: CSAVLWGESTDTQYF. CDR3 in DNA: TGCAGCGCCGTGCTTTGGGGGGAAAGCACAGATACGCAGTATTTT.

This clonotype was observed at least ten times. Being one base from a much bigger clone, this may be a read error. The chain has TRBV5-4 and TRBJ2-7; 8 bases are shared with TRBD2. V lost 2 bases and J lost 5; bases outside the gene matches: 6. The germline V gene encodes CDR1 SGHNT and CDR2 YYREEE (reference sequence). This CDR3 has 14 residues. DNA of the CDR3: TGTGCCAGCAGCTTAAGGAGCGGGGGTGACGAGCAGTACTTC. Translation gives CASSLRSGGDEQYF.

Comment on this clonotype: At one of its ends the junction is not consistent with the germline gene, which may arise from a read error. CDR3: CASGFSSLSLYEQYF. The CDR3 DNA sequence: TGTGCCAGCGGCTTCTCTAGCCTATCACTATATGAGCAGTACTTC. J is TRBJ2-7 and V is TRBV11-2, with a weak D call TRBD2 (5 bases). CDR1 SGHAT and CDR2 FQNNGV come from the germline V gene. The CDR3 is 15 amino acids.

As to this clonotype: One junction end does not reproduce the germline sequence, and a read error may be involved. This chain uses TRBV11-2 with TRBJ2-1, with 9 bases aligning to TRBD2. The CDR3 is made up of 15 amino acids. Per germline, CDR1 SGHAT and CDR2 FQNNGV. Here the CDR3 reads CDSSLGLAYYNEQFF. CDR3 nucleotide sequence: TGTGACAGCAGCTTAGGACTAGCGTACTACAATGAGCAGTTCTTC.

This clonotype was found a few times. One end of the junction is discordant with germline, which a read error may explain. The gene calls are TRBV6-5 and TRBJ2-1; 7 nucleotides agree with TRBD1. The CDR3 covers 15 residues. Germline CDR1 is MNHEY and CDR2 is SVGAGI. The CDR3 loop is CASSYEGGLFNGQFF. The DNA for the CDR3 is TGTGCCAGCAGTTACGAAGGGGGCTTATTCAATGGGCAGTTCTTC.

V and J are TRBV11-2 and TRBJ2-1; D uncertain. The germline V gene has CDR1 SGHAT and CDR2 FQNNGV. CDR3 length equals 11 residues. CDR3: CVNSTFNEQFF. In DNA form, the CDR3 reads TGTGTCAACAGCACATTCAATGAGCAGTTCTTC.

About this clonotype itself: The junction departs from germline at one end; a sequencing error may be responsible. The genes are TRBV20-1 and TRBJ1-6; no clear D. Germline CDR1 reads DFQATT; CDR2 reads SNEGSKA (reference sequence). This CDR3 is built from 15 residues. CDR3 nucleotide sequence: TGCAATGCTAGTGGGCGGGGTTCCGTGAATTCACCCCTCCAGTTT. Translated, it gives CNASGRGSVNSPLQF.

The V call is TRBV20-1, the J call TRBJ1-1; TRBD1 matches at 7 bases. The germline CDR1 and CDR2 sequences are DFQATT and SNEGSKA (reference sequence). This CDR3 comprises 13 residues. The V segment lost 6 bases and the J segment 4 bases; nucleotides outside the gene matches: 8. CDR3 loop: CSAKEAGGTEAFF. CDR3 bases: TGCAGTGCGAAAGAGGCAGGGGGCACTGAAGCTTTCTTT.

The chain recombines TRBV12-3 or TRBV12-4 with TRBJ2-7; 7 bases map to TRBD1. J gave up 5 bases and V 8 bases, and 12 bases lay outside the gene matches. The CDR3 is 14 amino acids. The CDR3 protein is CASSGQEVSDEQYF. In nucleotides, the CDR3 is TGTGCCAGCTCAGGACAGGAGGTTAGCGACGAGCAGTACTTC.

This chain connects TRBV20-1 to TRBJ2-1; 10 positions match TRBD2. The CDR3 spans 14 residues. The V gene end was trimmed by 6 bases and the J gene end by 3 bases; junction bases not matched to a gene: 5. Germline values: CDR1 DFQATT, CDR2 SNEGSKA (reference sequence). CDR3 protein: CSAPAGGFYNEQFF. The CDR3 DNA follows: TGCAGTGCCCCAGCGGGAGGGTTCTACAATGAGCAGTTCTTC.

This clonotype was detected many times. The V gene is TRBV6-6, the J gene TRBJ2-5; D remains unclear. This CDR3 comprises 11 residues. Trimming removed 6 bases from V and 5 bases from J, with 7 bases in between. The germline CDR1 and CDR2 sequences are MNHNY and SVGAGI (reference sequence). CDR3 protein: CASRGMETQYF. CDR3 nucleotides: TGTGCCAGCAGGGGGATGGAGACCCAGTACTTC.

The rearrangement links TRBV11-2 to TRBJ2-7, with TRBD2 matching over 9 bases. With 5 bases clipped from V and 4 bases from J, the junction kept 6 bases outside the gene matches. The CDR3 is 14 amino acids. Germline CDR1 is SGHAT and CDR2 is FQNNGV. CDR3: CASSAASGDYEQYF. The CDR3 nucleotides are TGTGCCAGCAGCGCCGCTAGCGGGGATTACGAGCAGTACTTC.

This clonotype was observed a single time. This may come from a read error, since a much larger clone is one base off. The chain uses TRBV6-5 and TRBJ2-1, with D unresolved. The CDR3 spans 13 residues. Germline CDR1 and CDR2: MNHEY and SVGAGI. The CDR3 sequence: CASSYSTPSEQLF. Written as DNA, the CDR3 is TGTGCCAGCAGTTACTCGACCCCGAGTGAGCAGCTCTTC.

With regard to this clonotype: One end of the junction fails to match germline, which may point to a read error. The genes are TRBV29-1 and TRBJ1-1; D possibly corresponds to TRBD1 (5 bases). This CDR3 is built from 11 residues. CDR1 and CDR2 (germline): SQVTM, ANQGSEA. CDR3 bases: TGCATCGTTGAAAGGAACAGGGAAGCTTTCTTT. Translating it yields CIVERNREAFF.

The V gene is TRBV11-3, the J gene TRBJ2-1; D may match TRBD1 or TRBD2 (5 bases each). Trimming removed 8 bases from V and 5 bases from J, with 13 bases in between. CDR3 length: 13 amino acids. In germline, CDR1 is SGHNT, CDR2 YENEEA. This CDR3 reads CASRYGANNEQFF. For the CDR3, the DNA is TGTGCCAGCCGCTACGGGGCGAACAATGAGCAGTTCTTC. Full variable domain (rest looked up from reference TRBV11-3 and TRBJ2-1): EAGVVQSPRYKIIEKKQPVAFWCNPISGHNTLYWYLQNLGQGPELLIRYENEEAVDDSQLPKDRFSAERLKGVDSTLKIQPAELGDSAVYLCASRYGANNEQFFGPGTRLTVL.

As regards this clonotype: At one end, the junction sequence differs from germline, possibly due to a read error. The rearrangement joins TRBV11-2 to TRBJ2-5; D unclear. The CDR3 covers 13 residues. CDR1 and CDR2 from the germline V gene are SGHAT and FQNNGV. CDR3 amino acids: CASSLEVLGLRFF. DNA of the CDR3: TGTGCCAGCAGCTTAGAGGTCTTGGGCCTCCGGTTCTTC.

V and J are TRBV4-1 and TRBJ2-1; D uncertain. Trimming shortened V by 3 bases and J by 4 bases, and 7 bases separated the two germline ends. Looked up from germline, CDR1 is MGHRA and CDR2 is YSYEKL. CDR3 length: 13 amino acids. CDR3 in DNA: TGCGCCAGCAGCCAGGTACAGTACAATGAGCAGTTCTTC. It codes for CASSQVQYNEQFF.

This chain uses TRBV11-2 with TRBJ2-7; TRBD2 agrees at 7 bases. The V gene end was trimmed by 4 bases and the J gene end by 3 bases; junction bases not matched to a gene: 9. Germline CDR1 SGHAT, CDR2 FQNNGV. The CDR3 totals 15 residues. The CDR3 spells CASSSRRGSFYEQYF. In DNA form, the CDR3 reads TGTGCCAGCAGCTCAAGGCGGGGGTCTTTCTACGAGCAGTACTTC.